One T cell receptor beta chain is described in this entry. The antigen is unknown. V lost 5 bases and J lost 3; bases outside the gene matches: 6. Germline V gene sequence: CDR1 SGHTA, CDR2 FQGNSA. The length of the CDR3 is 15 residues. Indicated treatment: approximately nine-day PBMC culture with coronavirus spike peptide pools or control peptides (ViraFEST assay). ViraFEST expanded antigen-specific T cells with peptide pools, then sequenced TCRs. Spanning March to December 2020, the positive PCR dates came before US Alpha, Beta and Delta variants. This record belongs to a study of vaccination and CD4 T cells after COVID-19. Whole-study context: Overlapping spike peptides of SARS-CoV-2, HCoV-NL63, HCoV-OC43 and HCoV-229E were used, and cells were stimulated with them.

Cultured CD4+ T cell DNA was sequenced using the Oncomine TCR Beta short-read assay. Genomic DNA was extracted from cultured CD4+ T cells. TCRdb re-called the PCR reads with MiXCR, one entry per CDR3 protein. Seen here are 15,000 to 20,000 distinct CDR3 sequences, less than 60% observed once, and the top ten hold over 7.5%. Sequences were obtained from CD4+ T cells from blood, cultured in vitro. This TCR derives from a human donor who had recovered from COVID-19. The chain joins TRBV7-2 to TRBJ1-4, with 7 bases aligning to TRBD1. The CDR3 here is CASSTRQGANEKLFF. The CDR3 DNA sequence: TGTGCCAGCAGCACCAGACAGGGTGCTAATGAAAAACTGTTTTTT.